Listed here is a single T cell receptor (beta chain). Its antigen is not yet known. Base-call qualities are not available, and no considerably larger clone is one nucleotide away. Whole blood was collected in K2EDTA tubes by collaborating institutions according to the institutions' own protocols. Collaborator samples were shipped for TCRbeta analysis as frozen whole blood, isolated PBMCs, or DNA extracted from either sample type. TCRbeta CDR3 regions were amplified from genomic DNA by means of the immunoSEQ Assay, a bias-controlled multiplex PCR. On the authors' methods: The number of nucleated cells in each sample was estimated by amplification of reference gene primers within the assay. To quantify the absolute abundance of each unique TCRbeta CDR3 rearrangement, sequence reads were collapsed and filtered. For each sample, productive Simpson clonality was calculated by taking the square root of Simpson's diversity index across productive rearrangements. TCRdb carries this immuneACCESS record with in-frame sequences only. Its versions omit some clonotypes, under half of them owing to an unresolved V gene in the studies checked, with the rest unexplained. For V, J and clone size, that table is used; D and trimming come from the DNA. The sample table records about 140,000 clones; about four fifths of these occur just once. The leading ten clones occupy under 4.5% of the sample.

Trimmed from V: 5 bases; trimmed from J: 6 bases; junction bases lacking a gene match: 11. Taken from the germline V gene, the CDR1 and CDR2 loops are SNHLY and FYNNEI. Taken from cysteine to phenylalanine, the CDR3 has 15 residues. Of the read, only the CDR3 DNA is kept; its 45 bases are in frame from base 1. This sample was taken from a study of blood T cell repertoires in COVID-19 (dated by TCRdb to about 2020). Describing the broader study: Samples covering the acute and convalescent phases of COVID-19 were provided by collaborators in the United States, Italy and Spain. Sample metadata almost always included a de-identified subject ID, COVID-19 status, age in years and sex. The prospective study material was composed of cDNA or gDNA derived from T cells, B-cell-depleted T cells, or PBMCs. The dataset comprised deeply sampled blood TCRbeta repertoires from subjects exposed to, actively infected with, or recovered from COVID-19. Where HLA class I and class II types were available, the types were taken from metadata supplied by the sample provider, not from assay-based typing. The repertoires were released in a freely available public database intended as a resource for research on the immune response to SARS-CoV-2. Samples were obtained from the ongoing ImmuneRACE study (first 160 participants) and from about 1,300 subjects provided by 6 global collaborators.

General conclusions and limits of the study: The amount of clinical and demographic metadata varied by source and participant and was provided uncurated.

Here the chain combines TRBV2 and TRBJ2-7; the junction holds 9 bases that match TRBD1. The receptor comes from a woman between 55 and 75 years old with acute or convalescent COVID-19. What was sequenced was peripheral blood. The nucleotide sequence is TGTGCCAGCAGTCAGCCCCCCGGACAGGGGCGCGAGCAGTACTTC. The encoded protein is CASSQPPGQGREQYF.